The 13 T cell receptor beta chains presented below share a single source sample, sequenced in a study of cytomegalovirus exposure and HLA in healthy donors. Profiling relied on immunoSEQ multiplex PCR, and the TCRdb table lists in-frame clones only, not all of them. The sample records approximately 220,000 clones, approximately 90% being singletons. The sample comprised PBMCs. The receptors come from a woman younger than 35 in good health and CMV-seronegative.

The rearrangement uses TRBV27 and TRBJ2-7; TRBD1 might be the D (6 bases). The CDR3 has 13 amino acids. The germline CDR1 and CDR2 sequences are MNHEY and SMNVEV (reference sequence). Trimming cost V 6 bases and J 4 bases, with 13 bases left between them. The CDR3 region is CASRTQGQYEQYF. The CDR3 DNA sequence: TGTGCCAGCAGGACTCAGGGGCAGTACGAGCAGTACTTC.

The rearrangement joins TRBV9 to TRBJ2-7; D possibly corresponds to TRBD1 (5 bases). This CDR3 spans 14 amino acids. CDR1 SGDLS and CDR2 YYNGEE come from the germline V gene. V was clipped by 6 bases and J by 0 bases, with 13 bases between them. CDR3 nucleotides: TGTGCCAGCAACAAAGGGGATTTCTCCTACGAGCAGTACTTC. It encodes CASNKGDFSYEQYF.

This sequence joins TRBV5-4 and TRBJ2-1, with D possibly matching TRBD2 (5 bases). Germline V CDR1 and CDR2: SGHNT, YYREEE (reference sequence). The V gene lost 4 bases and the J gene lost 7 bases, with 12 bases spanning the gap. The CDR3 sequence is 13 residues long. CDR3 loop: CASSPNTRNEQFF. The CDR3 DNA reads TGTGCCAGCAGCCCAAACACTAGAAATGAGCAGTTCTTC.

As regards this clone: Other nucleotide sequences from this sample produce the same CDR3. V usage is TRBV9 and J usage is TRBJ2-3; TRBD1 aligns across 8 bases. The germline V gene has CDR1 SGDLS and CDR2 YYNGEE. With V trimmed by 3 bases and J by 3 bases, 3 bases remained unmatched. The CDR3 covers 14 residues. The CDR3 spells CASSAGQVTDTQYF. The CDR3 region has the DNA TGTGCCAGCAGCGCGGGACAGGTTACAGATACGCAGTATTTT.

The chain couples TRBV13 to TRBJ2-5, with a weak D call TRBD1 (5 bases). This CDR3 contains 16 residues. Germline CDR1 and CDR2: PRHDT and FYEKMQ (reference sequence). Trimming took off 0 bases at V and 8 bases at J, with 19 bases between the two ends. CDR3 residues: CASSLGPTADKRTQYF. The CDR3 DNA sequence: TGTGCCAGCAGCTTAGGGCCGACAGCCGATAAGAGAACCCAGTACTTC.

The CDR3 region has the DNA TGCAGCGGGGGTCGGGGAAACTATGGCTACACCTTC. This gives the protein CSGGRGNYGYTF. The chain is built from TRBV29-1 and TRBJ1-2; no definite D call. This CDR3 has 12 amino acids. The germline V gene encodes CDR1 SQVTM and CDR2 ANQGSEA. Trimming removed 7 bases at V and 2 bases at J, with 11 bases between.

The chain joins TRBV6-1 to TRBJ2-1; 8 bases line up with TRBD2. The V gene end was trimmed by 1 base and the J gene end by 9 bases; junction bases not matched to a gene: 8. The CDR3 is 15 residues long. Germline V gene lookup returns CDR1 MNHNS and CDR2 SASEGT. CDR3 DNA: TGTGCCAGCAGTGAAGGCGGGGGGAGGGCCTCTGAGCAGTTCTTC. Protein product: CASSEGGGRASEQFF.

The CDR3 region has the DNA TGTGCCAGCAGCAATACAGGGATGGGGGCATCTGGGGCCAACGTCCTGACTTTC. Amino acids: CASSNTGMGASGANVLTF. V and J are TRBV9 and TRBJ2-6, with TRBD1 as a possible D gene (6 bases). Germline CDR1 reads SGDLS; CDR2 reads YYNGEE. Trimming cost V 4 bases and J 1 base, with 18 bases left between them. CDR3 size: 18 residues.

The chain carries TRBV28 and TRBJ2-7; D not resolved. The CDR3 length is 12 residues. Germline V CDR1 and CDR2: MDHEN, SYDVKM. V was pared by 5 bases and J by 3 bases, with 8 bases between. The CDR3 spells CASSTAHYEQYF. The CDR3 coding sequence is TGTGCCAGCAGTACAGCACACTACGAGCAGTACTTC.

This chain uses TRBV5-6 with TRBJ2-7; a weak D match, TRBD1 (6 bases). V was pared by 2 bases and J by 0 bases, with 12 bases between. Germline V gene sequence: CDR1 SGHDT, CDR2 YYEEEE. This CDR3 is 15 amino acids long. CDR3 region: CASSFVDRSSYEQYF. The CDR3 DNA reads TGTGCCAGCAGCTTTGTAGACAGGAGCTCCTACGAGCAGTACTTC.

This clone showed up just a few times. J is TRBJ1-1 and V is TRBV19, with a possible D match to TRBD1 (6 bases). CDR1 is LNHDA and CDR2 is SQIVND in the germline V gene (reference sequence). This CDR3 is built from 14 residues. V was shortened by 4 bases and J by 5 bases, with 14 bases between the two germline ends. CDR3 in DNA: TGTGCCAGTAGTACCCCACAGGGAGGGACTGAAGCTTTCTTT. This codes for CASSTPQGGTEAFF. The full variable domain, completed using reference TRBV19 and TRBJ1-1, is DGGITQSPKYLFRKEGQNVTLSCEQNLNHDAMYWYRQDPGQGLRLIYYSQIVNDFQKGDIAEGYSVSREKKESFPLTVTSAQKNPTAFYLCASSTPQGGTEAFFGQGTRLTVV.

This clone occurred once. This chain uses TRBV5-1 with TRBJ2-1, with 8 bases fitting TRBD1. Germline loops: CDR1 SGHRS, CDR2 YFSETQ. The CDR3 contains 17 residues. The ends lost 0 bases at V and 2 bases at J; junction bases unmatched: 7. CDR3: CASSLANSGGAYNEQFF. CDR3 DNA sequence: TGCGCCAGCAGCTTGGCGAATTCAGGGGGCGCCTACAATGAGCAGTTCTTC.

This clone has just one count. The rearrangement links TRBV2 to TRBJ1-2, with 7 bases matching TRBD1. The CDR3 length is 15 residues. Germline V lookup: CDR1 SNHLY, CDR2 FYNNEI. Unmatched junction bases numbered 9, after V lost 6 bases and J lost 2 bases. CDR3 DNA sequence: TGTGCCAGCAGGCCCAGACAGGGTTCGAACTATGGCTACACCTTC. Translation gives CASRPRQGSNYGYTF.